The sequence of this T cell receptor (beta chain) was determined in a study of early T cells in non-severe SARS-CoV-2 infection. Study context: From unsorted whole blood, bulk RNA was sequenced, and the chains remained unpaired. Whole-study findings and limits: Private and CD4 specificities were missed by VDJdb matching, which favored anti-spike CD8 responses.

The TCR library protocol attached unique molecular identifiers to the individual cDNA molecules. TCRdb re-called the 5' RACE reads through MiXCR, storing one row per CDR3 protein. The sample records approximately 65,000 distinct CDR3 sequences, 12% to 15% being singletons. This CDR3 region has 13 residues. The V end lost 2 bases, the J end lost 8 bases, and 11 bases lay between the germline ends. Germline loops: CDR1 MNHEY, CDR2 SVGEGT. This clonotype was observed a handful of times. The antigen is not known. The sequenced sample was whole blood. This clonotype was sampled from an adult who was a healthcare worker with PCR-confirmed SARS-CoV-2 infection or an uninfected control (not recorded which). This rearrangement joins TRBV6-2 or TRBV6-3 to TRBJ2-3, with a tentative D call TRBD2 (5 bases). The CDR3 spells CASSYAPGGTQYF. For the CDR3, the DNA is TGTGCCAGCAGTTACGCCCCCGGAGGTACGCAGTATTTT.